The 32 T cell receptor beta chains reported below all come from one sample, sequenced in a study of vaccination effects on CD4 cells after COVID-19. Ahead of sequencing, the ViraFEST assay grew antigen-specific CD4+ T cells using viral peptide pools. After less than 11 days in culture, the CD4+ T cells were isolated. SARS-CoV-2 infection was confirmed by PCR in the person between March and December 2020. Antigens of these TCRs are unknown. Using immunoSEQ multiplex PCR, the repertoire was profiled, and TCRdb retains in-frame clones only, with some absent. The repertoire holds 55,000 to 90,000 clones, with under 85% as singletons. The specimen comprised CD4+ T cells from PBMCs cultured with HIV peptides, sampled before COVID-19 vaccination. As for subset: HIV-1 Nef peptide pool negative control/reference culture. The origin of the receptors is a human donor who had a prior SARS-CoV-2 infection.

This clone was detected only a few times. V and J are TRBV18 and TRBJ2-7; 10 nucleotides align to TRBD2. Per germline, CDR1 KGHSH and CDR2 LQKENI. The J segment lost 4 bases and the V segment lost 0 bases, leaving 3 bases of the junction unmatched. The CDR3 runs to 15 residues. This CDR3 reads CASSPPGLAPYEQYF. CDR3 sequence (DNA): TGTGCCAGCTCACCACCGGGACTAGCGCCATACGAGCAGTACTTC.

The rearrangement uses TRBV19 and TRBJ1-1; 8 nucleotides agree with TRBD1. Trimming removed 4 bases from V and 6 bases from J; junction bases left unmatched: 13. From germline, CDR1 is LNHDA and CDR2 SQIVND (reference sequence). The CDR3 is made up of 16 amino acids. CDR3 DNA: TGTGCCAGTAGTAGAGGACAGGGATCTGTAAGTCCTGAAGCTTTCTTT. Translation: CASSRGQGSVSPEAFF.

As to this clone: It is unclear where the CDR3 begins or ends on the DNA, so no DNA is shown, and the CDR3 is as TCRdb lists it. This chain uses TRBV21-1 with TRBJ1-3; no check of the table's D call, TRBD1, against the DNA was made. TRBV21-1 corresponds to a pseudogene. The CDR3 length is 17 residues, termini included. The CDR3: CASSKLQGFGSGNTIYF.

The CDR3 sequence is CASSQTGALQPQHF. CDR3 DNA sequence: TGTGCCAGCAGTCAGACAGGGGCCCTCCAGCCCCAGCATTTT. The rearrangement joins TRBV9 to TRBJ1-5; 8 bases fit TRBD1. This CDR3 comprises 14 residues. V lost 5 bases, J lost 7 bases, and 8 bases stayed unmatched. Germline V gives CDR1 SGDLS, CDR2 YYNGEE.

The J gene is TRBJ2-3, the V gene TRBV6-5; perhaps D is TRBD1 or TRBD2 (5 bases each). The germline CDR1 and CDR2 sequences are MNHEY and SVGAGI. V was trimmed by 0 bases and J by 0 bases, leaving 7 bases between them. The CDR3 covers 15 residues. The CDR3 sequence is CASSYSWDSTDTQYF. DNA for the CDR3: TGTGCCAGCAGTTACTCGTGGGACAGCACAGATACGCAGTATTTT.

In this sample, this clone turned up a few times. Written as DNA, the CDR3 is TGTGCCAGCAGCCCCCTCGGAGTCTACGAGCAGTACTTC. Amino acid sequence: CASSPLGVYEQYF. The V gene is TRBV7-8, the J gene TRBJ2-7; D call uncertain. There are 13 residues in the CDR3. The V end was cut by 5 bases, the J end by 3 bases, with 11 bases between. The germline gives CDR1 SGHVS, CDR2 FQNEAQ.

The chain employs TRBV18 and TRBJ2-7; TRBD1 matches at 7 bases. V gave up 2 bases and J gave up 6 bases; unmatched junction bases: 4. The CDR3 consists of 13 residues. Germline CDR1 is KGHSH and CDR2 is LQKENI. The CDR3 protein is CASSPDRVGEQYF. The CDR3 bases are TGTGCCAGCTCACCAGACAGGGTTGGCGAGCAGTACTTC.

The chain joins TRBV5-1 to TRBJ2-7; D is unresolved. Per germline, CDR1 SGHRS and CDR2 YFSETQ. Between the trimmed V and J ends, which lost 0 bases and 5 bases, there was a span of 9 bases. The CDR3 loop spans 13 amino acids. The CDR3 reads CASSLEHGHEQYF. In DNA form, the CDR3 reads TGCGCCAGCAGCTTGGAGCACGGCCACGAGCAGTACTTC.

The chain joins TRBV12-3 or TRBV12-4 to TRBJ2-7; no reliable D call. Trimming left V 3 bases short and J 1 base short, with 7 bases between. CDR3 size: 13 residues. The CDR3 here is CASSFSSSYEQYF. DNA for the CDR3: TGTGCCAGCAGTTTCTCATCATCCTACGAGCAGTACTTC.

The chain joins TRBV18 to TRBJ2-3; TRBD2 is a possible D gene (6 bases). Deletions cut 2 bases from V and 2 bases from J, with 14 bases between. The CDR3 runs to 16 residues. Germline lookup yields CDR1 KGHSH and CDR2 LQKENI. Written as DNA, the CDR3 is TGTGCCAGCTCACCATCGAGCGGGCACCACACAGATACGCAGTATTTT. It codes for CASSPSSGHHTDTQYF.

The rearrangement uses TRBV6-2 or TRBV6-3 and TRBJ1-5; D remains unclear. CDR1 is MNHEY, CDR2 SVGEGT, per germline. V was pared by 1 base and J by 0 bases, with 4 bases between. CDR3 length: 14 residues. The CDR3 reads CASSYFGSNQPQHF. The CDR3, as DNA: TGTGCCAGCAGTTACTTCGGTAGCAATCAGCCCCAGCATTTT.

The chain combines TRBV6-5 with TRBJ1-2; 7 positions match TRBD1. The germline CDR1 and CDR2 sequences are MNHEY and SVGAGI. The ends lost 6 bases at V and 7 bases at J; junction bases unmatched: 8. CDR3 size: 13 residues. The CDR3: CASSTGAGSGYTF. The CDR3 DNA reads TGTGCCAGCAGCACAGGGGCTGGGTCTGGCTACACCTTC.

This clone was observed once. This rearrangement joins TRBV2 to TRBJ1-1, with 10 bases that match TRBD1. Germline CDR1 reads SNHLY; CDR2 reads FYNNEI. This CDR3 region has 14 residues. The trim removed 6 bases at V and 5 bases at J, leaving 6 bases unmatched. CDR3: CASRRGQGFTEAFF. DNA of the CDR3: TGTGCCAGCAGGAGGGGACAGGGGTTTACTGAAGCTTTCTTT.

The chain uses TRBV9 and TRBJ1-5, with D unclear. Germline V gene sequence: CDR1 SGDLS, CDR2 YYNGEE. V was cut by 0 bases and J by 5 bases, with 12 bases left in between. CDR3 length: 15 amino acids. CDR3 DNA sequence: TGTGCCAGCAGCGTAGGTTTGGACGGTTATCAGCCCCAGCATTTT. This sequence encodes CASSVGLDGYQPQHF.

The gene calls are TRBV12-5 and TRBJ2-4; 8 bases match TRBD1. The trim removed 6 bases at V and 0 bases at J, leaving 7 bases unmatched. Per germline, CDR1 LGHNT and CDR2 FRNRAP. The CDR3 consists of 16 residues. CDR3 amino acids: CASGRQGMLAKNIQYF. CDR3 coding DNA: TGTGCTAGTGGCCGACAGGGGATGCTAGCCAAAAACATTCAGTACTTC. The whole variable domain, remainder taken from reference TRBV12-5 and TRBJ2-4, is DARVTQTPRHKVTEMGQEVTMRCQPILGHNTVFWYRQTMMQGLELLAYFRNRAPLDDSGMPKDRFSAEMPDATLATLKIQPSEPRDSAVYFCASGRQGMLAKNIQYFGAGTRLSVL.

This chain uses TRBV11-3 with TRBJ2-2; no clear D. Germline loops: CDR1 SGHNT, CDR2 YENEEA. This CDR3 has 15 amino acids. The ends were cut back, 2 bases at V and 5 bases at J, with 12 bases in the middle. The DNA for the CDR3 is TGTGCCAGCAGCTTAAGGTCAGGCCAGACCGGGGAGCTGTTTTTT. It encodes CASSLRSGQTGELFF.

The rearrangement joins TRBV3-1 (or the pseudogene TRBV3-2) to TRBJ2-7; D unclear. The V and J ends lost 0 bases and 4 bases respectively, with 16 bases between them. Germline values: CDR1 LGHDT, CDR2 YNNKEL (reference sequence). CDR3 length: 16 amino acids. The CDR3 DNA reads as TGTGCCAGCAGCCAAGATCTGGGAAGGCCAACTTACGAGCAGTACTTC. It codes for CASSQDLGRPTYEQYF.

This clone was seen more than once but under ten times. The rearrangement links TRBV6-1 to TRBJ1-3; D not resolved. The CDR3 is 16 residues long. The ends were cut back, 4 bases at V and 2 bases at J, with 15 bases in the middle. Germline V gene data show CDR1 as MNHNS and CDR2 as SASEGT. Here the CDR3 DNA reads TGTGCCAGCAGTGGTGTGAGGCTTAGTACTGGAAACACCATATATTTT. Amino acids: CASSGVRLSTGNTIYF.

V gene TRBV9 combines with J gene TRBJ1-3; no firm D call. There are 16 residues in the CDR3. Germline CDR1 is SGDLS and CDR2 is YYNGEE. Trimming stripped 4 bases from V and 3 bases from J, with 17 bases between. The CDR3 DNA reads TGTGCCAGCAGCTCCCAACGCCGGTCAGTTGGAAACACCATATATTTT. This sequence encodes CASSSQRRSVGNTIYF.

This clone came up a few times. The rearrangement links TRBV21-1 to TRBJ2-4; the D segment call TRBD2 is taken from the table without a DNA check. TRBV21-1 is classified as a pseudogene. The CDR3 length is 22 residues. The CDR3 sequence is CASSKARNTSGPRVGERNIQYF. The CDR3 DNA sequence: TGTGCCAGCAGCAAAGCGCGGAATACTAGCGGGCCCCGTGTGGGGGAGAGAAACATTCAGTACTTC.

This chain uses TRBV2 with TRBJ2-1, with D unresolved. The germline gives CDR1 SNHLY, CDR2 FYNNEI. V was trimmed by 0 bases and J by 5 bases, leaving 5 bases between them. This CDR3 contains 13 residues. CDR3 nucleotide sequence: TGTGCCAGCAGTGAAGCGGATCACAATGAGCAGTTCTTC. This gives the protein CASSEADHNEQFF.

This clone has a single count. The J gene is TRBJ1-3, the V gene TRBV7-2; D remains unclear. Between the trimmed V and J ends, which lost 5 bases and 6 bases, there was a span of 17 bases. The CDR3 totals 15 residues. Germline CDR1 reads SGHTA; CDR2 reads FQGNSA. The CDR3 loop is CASSPQRIVSNTIYF. For the CDR3, the DNA is TGTGCCAGCAGCCCCCAACGAATCGTGTCAAACACCATATATTTT.

Within the sample, this clone is medium-sized. The chain has TRBV6-5 and TRBJ2-1, with D possibly TRBD2 on 6 matching bases. The CDR3 is 15 residues long. Germline V CDR1 and CDR2: MNHEY, SVGAGI. V shed 4 bases and J shed 6 bases, with 16 bases lying between them. Written as DNA, the CDR3 is TGTGCCAGCAGTTTAGTGCAAGGTAGCGGCAATGAGCAGTTCTTC. As protein: CASSLVQGSGNEQFF.

The chain carries TRBV30 and TRBJ1-6; no clear D gene. With 6 bases removed from V and 7 bases from J, the gap between germline ends came to 19 bases. The CDR3 sequence is 15 residues long. Per germline, CDR1 GTSNPN and CDR2 SVGIG (reference sequence). The CDR3: CACHPRGLLNSPLHF. CDR3 nucleotide sequence: TGTGCCTGCCACCCAAGAGGACTTTTGAATTCACCCCTCCACTTT.

A word on this clone: The junction and the germline gene differ at one end; a read error may be behind it. This sequence joins TRBV7-7 and TRBJ2-5; TRBD1 matches at 10 bases. This CDR3 is 16 amino acids long. Germline loops: CDR1 SSHAT, CDR2 FNYEAQ (reference sequence). The CDR3 sequence: CASSPIPGQGRETQYF. In nucleotides, the CDR3 is TGTGCTAGCAGCCCAATTCCGGGACAGGGGAGGGAGACCCAGTACTTC. Variable domain in full (rest from reference TRBV7-7 and TRBJ2-5): GAGVSQSPRYKVTKRGQDVTLRCDPISSHATLYWYQQALGQGPEFLTYFNYEAQPDKSGLPSDRFSAERPEGSISTLTIQRTEQRDSAMYRCASSPIPGQGRETQYFGPGTRLLVL.

V gene TRBV5-1 combines with J gene TRBJ1-2; a possible D gene is TRBD1 (6 bases). CDR1 and CDR2 (germline): SGHRS, YFSETQ. The CDR3 extends over 14 amino acids. V shed 0 bases and J shed 7 bases, with 13 bases lying between them. The DNA of the CDR3 is TGCGCCAGCAGCTTGGTCCTGGGGGGCTCTGGCTACACCTTC. Translating gives CASSLVLGGSGYTF.

This chain links TRBV27 with TRBJ2-1, with TRBD2 identical over 7 bases. CDR1 is MNHEY and CDR2 is SMNVEV in the germline V gene (reference sequence). V was pared by 6 bases and J by 0 bases, with 5 bases of the junction left unmatched. The CDR3 is made up of 15 amino acids. CDR3 DNA sequence: TGTGCCAGCAGCCCAACTAGCGTCTCCTACAATGAGCAGTTCTTC. Translation: CASSPTSVSYNEQFF.

The chain carries TRBV6-5 and TRBJ2-2; the D gene is possibly TRBD1 (8 bases). The CDR3 extends over 15 amino acids. The ends were cut back, 6 bases at V and 4 bases at J, with 15 bases in the middle. Germline values: CDR1 MNHEY, CDR2 SVGAGI. CDR3 nucleotide sequence: TGTGCCAGCAGCCTACAGGGGGGGGGCACCGGGGAGCTGTTTTTT. Translating gives CASSLQGGGTGELFF.

The chain uses TRBV6-6 and TRBJ2-3, with 8 bases lining up with TRBD2. The CDR3 is 14 residues long. Germline CDR1 is MNHNY and CDR2 is SVGAGI (reference sequence). V was clipped by 7 bases and J by 2 bases; unmatched bases: 5. The CDR3 region is CASNIAGYTDTQYF. For the CDR3, the DNA is TGTGCCAGCAATATAGCGGGGTACACAGATACGCAGTATTTT.

V is TRBV10-3 and J is TRBJ2-1; 7 bases align to TRBD2. Trimming at V came to 1 base and at J to 2 bases, leaving 2 bases not matched to a gene. The germline gives CDR1 ENHRY, CDR2 SYGVKD. The CDR3 is made up of 15 amino acids. The CDR3 loop reads CAISELGRAYNEQFF. As DNA, the CDR3 is TGTGCCATCAGTGAGTTAGGGAGGGCCTACAATGAGCAGTTCTTC.

This clone was seen a handful of times. The chain couples TRBV7-3 to TRBJ2-6, with 9 bases lining up with TRBD1. Germline CDR1 is SGHTA and CDR2 is FQGTGA. The CDR3 has 14 residues. V gave up 8 bases and J gave up 4 bases; unmatched junction bases: 3. CDR3 nucleotide sequence: TGTGCCAGCCGGGACAGGGAGGGGGCCAACGTCCTGACTTTC. Translating it yields CASRDREGANVLTF.

The V and J genes are TRBV6-5 and TRBJ2-5; 7 nucleotides line up with TRBD1. The V and J ends lost 2 bases and 2 bases, in that order; junction bases with no gene match: 5. The germline V gene encodes CDR1 MNHEY and CDR2 SVGAGI. The CDR3 covers 15 residues. CDR3 region: CASSYTRTGQETQYF. CDR3 in DNA: TGTGCCAGCAGTTACACCAGGACAGGACAAGAGACCCAGTACTTC.